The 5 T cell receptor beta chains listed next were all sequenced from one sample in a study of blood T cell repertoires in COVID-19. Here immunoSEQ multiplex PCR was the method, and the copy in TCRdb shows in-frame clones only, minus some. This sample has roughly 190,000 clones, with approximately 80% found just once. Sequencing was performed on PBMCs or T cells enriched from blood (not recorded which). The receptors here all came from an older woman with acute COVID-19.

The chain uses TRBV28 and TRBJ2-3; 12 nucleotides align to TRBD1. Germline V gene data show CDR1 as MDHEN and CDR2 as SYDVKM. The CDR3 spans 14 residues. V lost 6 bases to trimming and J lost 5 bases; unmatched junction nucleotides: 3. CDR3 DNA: TGTGCCAGCAGGGGACAGGGGGCGGGAGATACGCAGTATTTT. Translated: CASRGQGAGDTQYF.

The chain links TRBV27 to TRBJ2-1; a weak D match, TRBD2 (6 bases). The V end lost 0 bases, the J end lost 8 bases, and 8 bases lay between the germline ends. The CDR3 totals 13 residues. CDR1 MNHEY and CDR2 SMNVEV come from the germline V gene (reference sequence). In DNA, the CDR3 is TGTGCCAGCAGTTTATCCGGGAGCTATGAGCAGTTCTTC. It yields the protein CASSLSGSYEQFF.

DNA for the CDR3: TGTGCCAGTAGTCCCCTGGGAGGTCCCTACAATGAGCAGTTCTTC. Its translation is CASSPLGGPYNEQFF. V is TRBV19 and J is TRBJ2-1; possibly TRBD2 for D (6 bases). CDR3 length: 15 amino acids. Germline V gene lookup returns CDR1 LNHDA and CDR2 SQIVND (reference sequence). The V gene lost 5 bases and the J gene lost 2 bases, with 13 bases spanning the gap. Supplemented by reference TRBV19 and TRBJ2-1, the full variable domain reads DGGITQSPKYLFRKEGQNVTLSCEQNLNHDAMYWYRQDPGQGLRLIYYSQIVNDFQKGDIAEGYSVSREKKESFPLTVTSAQKNPTAFYLCASSPLGGPYNEQFFGPGTRLTVL.

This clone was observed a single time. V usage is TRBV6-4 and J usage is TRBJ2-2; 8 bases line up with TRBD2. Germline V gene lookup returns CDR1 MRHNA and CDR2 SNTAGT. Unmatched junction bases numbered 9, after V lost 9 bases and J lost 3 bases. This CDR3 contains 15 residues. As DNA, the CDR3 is TGTGCCAGTGCTCCGGGGGGGCACGACACCGGGGAGCTGTTTTTT. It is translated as CASAPGGHDTGELFF.

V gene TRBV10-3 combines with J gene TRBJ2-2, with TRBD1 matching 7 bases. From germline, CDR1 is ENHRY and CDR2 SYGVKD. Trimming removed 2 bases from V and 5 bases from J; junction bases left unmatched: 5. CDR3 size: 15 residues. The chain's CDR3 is CAISEVGQLTGELFF. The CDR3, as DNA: TGTGCCATCAGTGAGGTGGGACAGCTTACCGGGGAGCTGTTTTTT.